This T cell receptor beta chain originates from a study of beta chain features in type 1 diabetes. Study-wide background: In all, about 100,000,000 sorted cells from all samples were analyzed. Study outcomes and limitations: Comparison showed that naive, central memory and Treg TCRB repertoires appeared more similar among patients than among healthy donors.

The V and J ends lost 7 bases and 4 bases respectively, with 13 bases between them. This CDR3 is built from 13 residues. Germline CDR1 is SNHLY and CDR2 is FYNNEI. About this clone itself: Its antigen is undetermined.

Sorting that relied on CD45RO/CCR7/CD25/CD127/CD95/CD27 yielded CD4+ naive, central memory, regulatory and stem cell-like memory cells. Since all of the isolated RNA was reverse transcribed, expressed TCRB transcripts were what got sequenced. Only in-frame clones appear in the TCRdb table, and some are missing; sequencing was by immunoSEQ multiplex PCR. The data show 400,000 to 550,000 clones, with around 10% seen just once and 0.04% to 0.05% held by the top ten. The chain combines TRBV2 with TRBJ2-5; D could derive from TRBD1 or TRBD2 (5 bases each). Sequencing used naive CD4+ T cells from blood. The sequence was obtained from a woman aged 18 to 35 in good health. The CDR3 sequence is CASIKGRTETQYF. The CDR3 DNA reads as TGTGCCAGCATTAAGGGACGGACAGAGACCCAGTACTTC.